Listed here are 8 T cell receptor beta chains from one sample, sequenced in a study of cytomegalovirus exposure and HLA in healthy donors. Use of 60 Vbeta and 13 Jbeta primers characterized the PCR. Clones were read by immunoSEQ multiplex PCR, and TCRdb kept only the in-frame ones, dropping some. The sample lists roughly 81,000 clones, roughly 73% occurring once. Material: PBMCs. The origin of the receptors is a boy aged 5-17 years in good health and CMV-seronegative.

The CDR3 DNA is TGTGCCAGCAGTTTGACAGGGCACTCCTACGAGCAGTACTTC. Translated, it gives CASSLTGHSYEQYF. V usage is TRBV28 and J usage is TRBJ2-7; 7 positions match TRBD1. Germline V gene lookup returns CDR1 MDHEN and CDR2 SYDVKM. Trimming cost V 3 bases and J 0 bases; bases outside gene matches: 2. The CDR3 loop spans 14 amino acids.

This sequence joins TRBV6-6 and TRBJ1-4, with TRBD1 identical over 8 bases. Germline trimming cut 0 bases from V and 8 bases from J; bases unmatched to any gene: 5. In germline, CDR1 is MNHNY, CDR2 SVGAGI (reference sequence). This CDR3 is built from 15 residues. CDR3 sequence (DNA): TGTGCCAGCAGTTACTCCCGACAGGGGAACGAAAAACTGTTTTTT. Its protein product is CASSYSRQGNEKLFF.

This chain connects TRBV25-1 to TRBJ2-3; weak D call: TRBD1 (5 bases). Germline V gives CDR1 MGHDK, CDR2 SYGVNS. V was shortened by 1 base and J by 2 bases, with 13 bases between the two germline ends. The CDR3 has 16 amino acids. The CDR3 region is CASSEWPRDPTDTQYF. As DNA, the CDR3 is TGTGCCAGCAGTGAATGGCCCAGGGATCCCACAGATACGCAGTATTTT.

Here the CDR3 DNA reads TGCAGTGCTAGATACGAGGGCTACACCTTC. Amino acids: CSARYEGYTF. The chain combines TRBV20-1 with TRBJ1-2; D remains unclear. The germline CDR1 and CDR2 sequences are DFQATT and SNEGSKA (reference sequence). The CDR3 totals 10 residues. Trimming stripped 2 bases from V and 8 bases from J, with 6 bases between.

The rearrangement uses TRBV9 and TRBJ2-2; 9 bases line up with TRBD2. There are 16 residues in the CDR3. From germline, CDR1 is SGDLS and CDR2 YYNGEE. Trimming removed 2 bases from V and 3 bases from J; junction bases left unmatched: 5. The CDR3 here is CASSVDSGGDTGELFF. As DNA, the CDR3 is TGTGCCAGCAGCGTGGATAGCGGGGGAGACACCGGGGAGCTGTTTTTT.

This sequence joins TRBV19 and TRBJ1-2, with a weak D call TRBD1 (5 bases). Germline values: CDR1 LNHDA, CDR2 SQIVND (reference sequence). V gave up 3 bases and J gave up 8 bases, with 10 bases separating them. This CDR3 spans 12 amino acids. The CDR3 reads CASSIGGGGYTF. Written as DNA, the CDR3 is TGTGCCAGTAGTATTGGCGGGGGGGGCTACACCTTC.

The V and J genes are TRBV6-5 and TRBJ1-1; unclear D gene. CDR3 size: 11 residues. The germline V and J ends were trimmed by 5 bases and 6 bases, with 7 bases remaining between them. Germline assignment: CDR1 MNHEY and CDR2 SVGAGI. The CDR3 is CASSRGAEAFF. The CDR3 nucleotides are TGTGCCAGCAGTCGCGGTGCTGAAGCTTTCTTT.

This chain joins TRBV6-5 and TRBJ1-6; 7 positions match TRBD1. The CDR3 is 13 amino acids. Germline CDR1 and CDR2: MNHEY and SVGAGI. V dropped 1 base and J dropped 9; count of bases not matched to a gene: 0. The CDR3: CASSYYRGSPLHF. The CDR3 nucleotides are TGTGCCAGCAGTTACTACAGGGGTTCACCCCTCCACTTT.